This T cell receptor (delta chain) is drawn from a study of Vδ1+ human thymocytes. Whole-study results and caveats: Highly polyclonal TRG and TRD repertoires with Gaussian CDR3 length distributions appeared in thymus.

The template was reverse-transcribed extracted RNA. CDR3 amplicons came from multiplex PCR with pooled V-gene forward and constant-region reverse primers. TCRdb reanalysed the multiplex PCR reads with CATT. The sample has around 76,000 delta-chain clones; around 35% are singletons. Per germline, CDR1 TSWWSYY and CDR2 QGS. The CDR3 has 21 residues. V was pared by 0 bases and J by 2 bases, with 16 bases of the junction left unmatched. About this clone: Its antigen is still unknown.

Sequencing input: Vdelta1+ gamma-delta thymocytes from the thymus. Subset meaning: FACS-sorted CD3+ TCRalphabeta- TCRVdelta1+ TCRVdelta2- thymocytes. This TCR derives from a boy younger than two who had congenital heart surgery. The rearrangement links TRDV1 to TRDJ1; 12 nucleotides line up with TRDD3. The CDR3 bases are TGTGCTCTTGGGGAACTGGCCTTCAATGTACTGGGGGATACTGAAACCGATAAACTCATCTTT. Protein product: CALGELAFNVLGDTETDKLIF.